This T cell receptor beta chain is from a study of OX40 agonist ivuxolimab in advanced cancers. Overall study: The dose-escalation cohort was approximately 81% male, with a mean age of 60 years, ranging about 23 to 79.

Profiled with immunoSEQ multiplex PCR; TCRdb holds only in-frame clones, not every one. The repertoire includes roughly 30,000 clones, less than 90% of them detected once, and approximately 16% sits in the top ten. This material consisted of CD4+ or CD8+ T cells sorted from blood, taken in a trial of the OX40 agonist ivuxolimab. This TCR came from an adult with an advanced solid tumor such as melanoma, head and neck, liver or kidney cancer.

The CDR3 loop reads CAWSVPTLDTGELFF. The DNA for the CDR3 is TGTGCCTGGAGTGTTCCGACTCTCGACACCGGGGAGCTGTTTTTT. J is TRBJ2-2 and V is TRBV30; D is undetermined. Per germline, CDR1 GTSNPN and CDR2 SVGIG (reference sequence). V shed 0 bases and J shed 3 bases, with 11 bases lying between them. This CDR3 region has 15 residues.